This T cell receptor (beta chain) was recorded in a study of OX40 agonist ivuxolimab in advanced cancers. Data came from immunoSEQ multiplex PCR; TCRdb stores just in-frame clones and leaves some out. The sample yields more than 80,000 clones, 91% seen once. The CDR3 contains 15 residues. Germline trimming cut 9 bases from V and 3 bases from J; bases unmatched to any gene: 13. The germline CDR1 and CDR2 sequences are LNHDA and SQIVND (reference sequence). V and J are TRBV19 and TRBJ2-7; the match to TRBD2 covers 8 bases. The receptor was derived from an adult with an advanced solid tumor such as melanoma, head and neck, liver or kidney cancer. Sequencing was performed on CD4+ or CD8+ T cells sorted from blood, taken in a trial of the OX40 agonist ivuxolimab. CDR3 coding DNA: TGTGCCAGCGGCCCCGTTCCGGGGGGGAACTACGAGCAGTACTTC. The encoded protein is CASGPVPGGNYEQYF.